This TCR beta chain came from a study of blood T cell repertoires in COVID-19. Libraries were prepared by immunoSEQ multiplex PCR; TCRdb keeps only in-frame clonotypes and omits some of them. The table shows about 220,000 clones, with about 86% occurring only once. Per the germline V gene, CDR1 is LGHDT and CDR2 is YNNKEL (reference sequence). There are 14 residues in the CDR3. V lost 3 bases to trimming and J lost 5 bases, with 11 bases between them. The chain has TRBV3-1 (or the pseudogene TRBV3-2) and TRBJ2-1, with D possibly being TRBD2 (6 bases). This receptor was taken from a woman between 50 and 59 years old with acute or convalescent COVID-19. Sequencing input: peripheral blood. For the CDR3, the DNA is TGTGCCAGCAGCCATCTAGCGTCTAACAATGAGCAGTTCTTC. It yields the protein CASSHLASNNEQFF.